The 17 T cell receptor beta chains presented below share a single source sample, sequenced in a study of blood T cell repertoires in COVID-19. The method was immunoSEQ multiplex PCR; TCRdb's version includes in-frame clones alone and lacks a portion of them. Of approximately 10,000 clones in the sample, almost 85% were seen once. Sequencing input: peripheral blood. The receptors come from a middle-aged man with active COVID-19.

The chain carries TRBV7-6 and TRBJ2-1; the match to TRBD1 covers 8 bases. Germline assignment: CDR1 SGHVS and CDR2 FNYEAQ. V was pared by 1 base and J by 1 base, with 6 bases of the junction left unmatched. The CDR3 runs to 17 residues. CDR3 coding DNA: TGTGCCAGCAGCTTAGTGAGACAGGGGAATTCCTACAATGAGCAGTTCTTC. This codes for CASSLVRQGNSYNEQFF.

This clone is a singleton in its sample. The V call is TRBV21-1, the J call TRBJ2-1; no check of the table's D call, TRBD2, against the DNA was made. TRBV21-1 is recorded as a pseudogene. This CDR3 contains 16 residues. CDR3 nucleotides: TGTGCCAGCAGCAAAGCAGGCTGCGGGTCCTACAATGAGCAGTTCTTC. Amino acid sequence: CASSKAGCGSYNEQFF.

The chain has TRBV6-1 and TRBJ2-5; possible D gene TRBD2, 6 bases. V gave up 1 base and J gave up 7 bases, with 16 bases separating them. Per germline, CDR1 MNHNS and CDR2 SASEGT. The CDR3 contains 15 residues. CDR3 coding DNA: TGTGCCAGCAGTGAAGTCTGGATAGGCGGGGTGACCCAGTACTTC. Its translation is CASSEVWIGGVTQYF.

The chain carries TRBV11-1 and TRBJ2-5; D possibly corresponds to TRBD1 (5 bases). This CDR3 comprises 15 residues. Trimming left V 3 bases short and J 5 bases short, with 16 bases between. CDR1 and CDR2 (germline): SGHAT, FQDESV (reference sequence). The CDR3, as DNA: TGTGCCAGCAGCTTTGGGGCCGCAGATAGGGAGACCCAGTACTTC. Encoded protein: CASSFGAADRETQYF.

This chain connects TRBV19 to TRBJ2-1; TRBD2 matches at 10 bases. Germline CDR1 LNHDA, CDR2 SQIVND (reference sequence). The CDR3 has 15 amino acids. Trimming removed 7 bases from V and 4 bases from J; junction bases left unmatched: 7. The CDR3 DNA is TGTGCCAGTACTTTAGCGGGAGGACCTTACAATGAGCAGTTCTTC. Translating it yields CASTLAGGPYNEQFF. Together with reference TRBV19 and TRBJ2-1, the CDR3 gives the full variable domain: DGGITQSPKYLFRKEGQNVTLSCEQNLNHDAMYWYRQDPGQGLRLIYYSQIVNDFQKGDIAEGYSVSREKKESFPLTVTSAQKNPTAFYLCASTLAGGPYNEQFFGPGTRLTVL.

The chain is built from TRBV5-1 and TRBJ2-3; weak D call: TRBD2 (5 bases). There are 12 residues in the CDR3. The V end was cut by 8 bases, the J end by 4 bases, with 11 bases between. Per the germline V gene, CDR1 is SGHRS and CDR2 is YFSETQ. CDR3 region: CASKLEADTQYF. For the CDR3, the DNA is TGCGCCAGTAAACTAGAAGCAGATACGCAGTATTTT.

The chain links TRBV18 to TRBJ2-3; 7 nucleotides agree with TRBD1. Germline V gene sequence: CDR1 KGHSH, CDR2 LQKENI. The CDR3 extends over 17 amino acids. The J segment lost 0 bases and the V segment lost 5 bases, leaving 11 bases of the junction unmatched. The DNA of the CDR3 is TGTGCCAGCTCAGCATTCGCAGGGGGTCGTAGCACAGATACGCAGTATTTT. Translating it yields CASSAFAGGRSTDTQYF.

The chain combines TRBV2 with TRBJ2-3; a possible D gene is TRBD2 (5 bases). The germline V gene encodes CDR1 SNHLY and CDR2 FYNNEI. V was clipped by 6 bases and J by 2 bases, with 12 bases between them. The CDR3 runs 14 residues. The DNA for the CDR3 is TGTGCCAGCAGGGGAGCCGAGCTCACAGATACGCAGTATTTT. It is translated as CASRGAELTDTQYF.

This clone was seen a few times. The chain links TRBV19 to TRBJ2-1; the match to TRBD2 covers 7 bases. Germline CDR1 is LNHDA and CDR2 is SQIVND (reference sequence). V shed 1 base and J 9 bases; nucleotides not matched to a gene: 6. This CDR3 spans 14 amino acids. CDR3 sequence: CASSIAGGLVEQFF. CDR3 DNA: TGTGCCAGTAGTATAGCGGGGGGTTTGGTTGAGCAGTTCTTC.

By frequency in the sample, this clone is large. This sequence joins TRBV6-1 and TRBJ2-1; D perhaps matches TRBD2 (5 bases). This CDR3 is built from 15 residues. The germline CDR1 and CDR2 sequences are MNHNS and SASEGT. V lost 1 base, J lost 5 bases, and 12 bases lay in between. The CDR3 DNA follows: TGTGCCAGCAGTGAAGTTGGGCGGGCTGACAATGAGCAGTTCTTC. Translating it yields CASSEVGRADNEQFF.

The chain joins TRBV28 to TRBJ2-7; 9 bases are a match to TRBD2. This CDR3 has 15 amino acids. Per germline, CDR1 MDHEN and CDR2 SYDVKM. Trimming at V came to 5 bases and at J to 2 bases, leaving 7 bases not matched to a gene. The CDR3 here is CASSGVAGVPYEQYF. The CDR3, as DNA: TGTGCCAGCAGTGGGGTAGCGGGAGTTCCCTACGAGCAGTACTTC.

This rearrangement joins TRBV19 to TRBJ1-5, with TRBD1 matching 7 bases. The germline gives CDR1 LNHDA, CDR2 SQIVND (reference sequence). With 5 bases clipped from V and 6 bases from J, the junction kept 10 bases outside the gene matches. This CDR3 comprises 15 residues. CDR3 nucleotide sequence: TGTGCCAGTAGTCCCCCAGGGGGTGTGAGTCAGCCCCAGCATTTT. It translates to CASSPPGGVSQPQHF.

The chain links TRBV7-6 to TRBJ2-1; D gene ambiguous. The CDR3 runs 15 residues. V was shortened by 1 base and J by 0 bases, with 7 bases between the two germline ends. Germline lookup yields CDR1 SGHVS and CDR2 FNYEAQ. CDR3 DNA: TGTGCCAGCAGCTTAGAGTCGGGCTCCTACAATGAGCAGTTCTTC. Its translation is CASSLESGSYNEQFF.

J is TRBJ1-5 and V is TRBV19, with D maybe TRBD1 (5 bases). CDR1 is LNHDA, CDR2 SQIVND, per germline (reference sequence). Trimming shortened V by 7 bases and J by 0 bases, and 13 bases separated the two germline ends. There are 15 residues in the CDR3. CDR3 sequence reads: CASTMGQHSNQPQHF. CDR3 bases: TGTGCCAGTACCATGGGGCAACATAGCAATCAGCCCCAGCATTTT.

The J gene is TRBJ2-3, the V gene TRBV9; D may be TRBD2 (6 bases). The CDR3 runs to 17 residues. V was clipped by 2 bases and J by 3 bases, with 19 bases between them. CDR1 and CDR2 (germline): SGDLS, YYNGEE. Here the CDR3 DNA reads TGTGCCAGCAGCGTCCAGGGAGGTCAAGGAGCAACAGATACGCAGTATTTT. Amino acid sequence: CASSVQGGQGATDTQYF.

This chain joins TRBV27 and TRBJ2-1, with 12 bases identical to TRBD2. The V gene end was trimmed by 8 bases and the J gene end by 7 bases; junction bases not matched to a gene: 6. Germline loops: CDR1 MNHEY, CDR2 SMNVEV (reference sequence). The length of the CDR3 is 14 residues. Here the CDR3 reads CASETSGSGNEQFF. In DNA form, the CDR3 reads TGTGCCAGCGAGACTAGCGGGAGCGGGAATGAGCAGTTCTTC.

The rearrangement uses TRBV11-1 and TRBJ2-1, with a tentative D call TRBD2 (6 bases). CDR3 length: 16 amino acids. V was pared by 5 bases and J by 5 bases, with 19 bases between. Germline CDR1 is SGHAT and CDR2 is FQDESV (reference sequence). CDR3 loop: CASSLRTTGSHNEQFF. The CDR3 nucleotides are TGTGCCAGCAGCCTACGGACTACCGGGTCTCACAATGAGCAGTTCTTC.